This T cell receptor (beta chain) derives from a study of OX40 agonist ivuxolimab in advanced cancers. Study-wide context: Those enrolled were approximately 83% male, with a mean age of about 60 years and ages from 23 to 79. Partial responses were achieved by three patients, one with hepatocellular carcinoma and two with cutaneous melanoma.

Germline V gene data show CDR1 as SGHRS and CDR2 as YFSETQ. The CDR3 totals 14 residues. Between the trimmed V and J ends, which lost 0 bases and 5 bases, there was a span of 10 bases. Sequenced by immunoSEQ multiplex PCR; TCRdb stores in-frame clones only, minus some. The sample gives around 60,000 clones, approximately 80% of which show up once; roughly 2.6% is in the top ten. The chain carries TRBV5-1 and TRBJ2-3; D unclear. The specimen was CD4+ or CD8+ T cells sorted from blood, collected in a trial of the OX40 agonist ivuxolimab. The sequence was obtained from an adult with an advanced solid tumor such as melanoma, head and neck, liver or kidney cancer. The CDR3 DNA is TGCGCCAGCAGCTTGGGAGGTTCGAGAGATACGCAGTATTTT. Encoded protein: CASSLGGSRDTQYF.